This T cell receptor (beta chain) was identified in a study of PD-1 blockade in mismatch repair-deficient tumors. Using immunoSEQ multiplex PCR, the repertoire was profiled, and TCRdb retains in-frame clones only, with some absent. This table holds more than 85,000 clones, 82% found once. Three pembrolizumab responders had their TCRs sequenced. The CDR3 length is 15 residues. Trimming left V 3 bases short and J 0 bases short, with 12 bases between. Germline CDR1 is SGHAT and CDR2 is FQNNGV. Sample: peripheral blood, taken around 8 months after starting pembrolizumab. The clonotype was recovered from an adult with mismatch repair-deficient cancer. The J gene is TRBJ2-7, the V gene TRBV11-2; D is possibly TRBD1 (6 bases). CDR3 amino acids: CASSFDDRSSYEQYF. CDR3 DNA: TGTGCCAGCAGCTTCGACGACAGGAGCTCCTACGAGCAGTACTTC.